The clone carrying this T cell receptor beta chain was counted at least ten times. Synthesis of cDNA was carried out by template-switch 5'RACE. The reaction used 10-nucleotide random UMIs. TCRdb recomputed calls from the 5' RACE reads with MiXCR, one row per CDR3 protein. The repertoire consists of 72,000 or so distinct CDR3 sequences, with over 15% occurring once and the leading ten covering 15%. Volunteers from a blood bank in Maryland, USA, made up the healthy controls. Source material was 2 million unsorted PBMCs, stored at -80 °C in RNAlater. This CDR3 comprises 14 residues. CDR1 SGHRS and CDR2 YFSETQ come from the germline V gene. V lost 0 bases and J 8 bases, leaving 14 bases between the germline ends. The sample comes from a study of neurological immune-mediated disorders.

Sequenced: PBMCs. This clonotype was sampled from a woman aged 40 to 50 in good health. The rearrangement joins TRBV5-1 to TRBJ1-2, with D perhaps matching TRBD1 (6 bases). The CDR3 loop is CASSLVGGAQGYTF. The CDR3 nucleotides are TGCGCCAGCAGCTTGGTTGGGGGGGCGCAGGGCTACACCTTC.